This TCR beta chain was documented in a study of cytomegalovirus exposure and HLA in healthy donors. The method was immunoSEQ multiplex PCR; TCRdb's version includes in-frame clones alone and lacks a portion of them. The data contain 55,000 to 65,000 clones, around 90% of them singletons. V dropped 1 base and J dropped 4 bases, with 7 bases sitting between them. Germline V gene data show CDR1 as MGHRA and CDR2 as YSYEKL. There are 14 residues in the CDR3. The sequence came from a man between 18 and 29 years old in good health and CMV-seronegative. The sequenced sample consisted of PBMCs. The rearrangement uses TRBV4-1 and TRBJ2-2; D is undetermined. CDR3 DNA sequence: TGCGCCAGCAGCCAAGGAAGCATCACCGGGGAGCTGTTTTTT. This sequence encodes CASSQGSITGELFF.